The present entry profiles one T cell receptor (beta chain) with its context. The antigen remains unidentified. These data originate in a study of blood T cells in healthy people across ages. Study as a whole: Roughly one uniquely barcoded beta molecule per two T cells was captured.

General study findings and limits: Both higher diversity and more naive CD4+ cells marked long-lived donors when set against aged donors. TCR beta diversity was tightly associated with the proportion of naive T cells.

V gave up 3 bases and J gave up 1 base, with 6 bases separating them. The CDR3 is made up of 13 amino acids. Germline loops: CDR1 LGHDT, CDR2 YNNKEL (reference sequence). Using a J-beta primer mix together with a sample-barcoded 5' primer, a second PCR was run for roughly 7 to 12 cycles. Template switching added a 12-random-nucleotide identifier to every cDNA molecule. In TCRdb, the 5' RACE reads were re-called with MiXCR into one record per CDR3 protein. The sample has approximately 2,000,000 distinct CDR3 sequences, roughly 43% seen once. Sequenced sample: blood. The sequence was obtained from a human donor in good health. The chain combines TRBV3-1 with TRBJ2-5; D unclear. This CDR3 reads CASSHRAQETQYF. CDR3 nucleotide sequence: TGTGCCAGCAGCCATAGGGCCCAAGAGACCCAGTACTTC.